This entry is about one T cell receptor (beta chain). Its target is not known. The data originate from a study of OX40 agonist ivuxolimab in advanced cancers. Overall study: Patients were dosed with the agonistic anti-OX40 (CD134) antibody ivuxolimab. Overall study results and limits: On average, a greater number of expanded clones characterised CD8+ T cells relative to CD4+. At 0.1 to 3.0 mg/kg, CD4+ and CD8+ blood T cells expanded clonally by week 6.

Patients who had autoimmune disease history or got systemic immunosuppression were left out. Only in-frame clones appear in the TCRdb table, and some are missing; sequencing was by immunoSEQ multiplex PCR. Of about 68,000 clones in the sample, more than 75% were seen once. V shed 4 bases, J shed 7 bases, and the junction held 5 bases outside the gene matches. Germline CDR1 reads LGHNA; CDR2 reads YNFKEQ. The CDR3 extends over 15 amino acids. The TCR was taken from an adult with an advanced solid tumor such as melanoma, head and neck, liver or kidney cancer. V is TRBV4-2 and J is TRBJ2-1; 12 nucleotides line up with TRBD2. Sequenced material: CD4+ or CD8+ T cells sorted from blood, taken in a trial of the OX40 agonist ivuxolimab. Here the CDR3 reads CASSPLAGGRNEQFF. Written as DNA, the CDR3 is TGTGCCAGCAGCCCCCTAGCGGGGGGGAGGAATGAGCAGTTCTTC.